This T cell receptor beta chain emerged from a study of identical twins. TCRdb reprocessed the 5' RACE reads via MiXCR and lists one record per CDR3 protein. The repertoire consists of hundreds of thousands of distinct CDR3 sequences, with just over 7% occurring once and the leading ten covering around 1.6%. From germline, CDR1 is DFQATT and CDR2 SNEGSKA (reference sequence). There are 13 residues in the CDR3. The V gene lost 0 bases and the J gene lost 5 bases, with 11 bases spanning the gap. As concerns this clonotype: The antigen is undetermined.

Findings of the study overall: Where beta out-of-frame sequences were concerned, excess twin sharing was weaker. Models predicted less out-of-frame TCR alpha sharing in monozygotic twins than was found. Conclusions relied on cross-sectional statistical analysis, not following the same donors.

These same data were also listed under a study on yellow fever vaccine responses in identical twins. In that study: The authors reported partly convergent, partly personalized vaccine responses in identical twins.

The sample consisted of PBMCs. This chain joins TRBV20-1 and TRBJ2-7, with D possibly matching TRBD1 (5 bases). The TCR comes from a woman between 18 and 29 years old in good health. CDR3 nucleotide sequence: TGCAGTGCTAGAGATCTCCAGGGTAACGAGCAGTACGTC. This translates into CSARDLQGNEQYV.